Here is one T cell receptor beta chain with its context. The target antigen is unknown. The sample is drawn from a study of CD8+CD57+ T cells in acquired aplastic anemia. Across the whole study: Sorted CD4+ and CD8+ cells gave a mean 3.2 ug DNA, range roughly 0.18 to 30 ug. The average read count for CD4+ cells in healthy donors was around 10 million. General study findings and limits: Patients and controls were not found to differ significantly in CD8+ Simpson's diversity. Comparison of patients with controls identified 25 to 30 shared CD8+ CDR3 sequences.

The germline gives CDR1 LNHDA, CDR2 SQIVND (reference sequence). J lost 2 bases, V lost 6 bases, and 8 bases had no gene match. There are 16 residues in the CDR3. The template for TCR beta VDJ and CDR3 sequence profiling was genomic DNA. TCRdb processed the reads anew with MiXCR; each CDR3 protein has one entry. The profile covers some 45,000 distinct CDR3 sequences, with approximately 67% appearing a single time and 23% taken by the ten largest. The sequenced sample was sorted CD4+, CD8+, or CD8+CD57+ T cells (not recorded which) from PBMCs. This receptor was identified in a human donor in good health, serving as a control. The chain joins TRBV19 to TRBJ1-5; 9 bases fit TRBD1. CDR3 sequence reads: CASRPGQGIGNQPQHF. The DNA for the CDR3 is TGTGCCAGTAGGCCGGGACAGGGAATTGGCAATCAGCCCCAGCATTTT.